These 2 T cell receptor beta chains originate from one sample sequenced in a study of brain T cells in children with intractable seizures. The time point here: blood from clinic visit 5 months post-surgery; TSC patient then seizure free. This table comes from immunoSEQ multiplex PCR, and its TCRdb copy is limited to in-frame clones, with some not included. The repertoire has hundreds of thousands of clones, roughly 92% of them found once; the top ten carry roughly 5.7%. Here the sequenced sample was peripheral blood, taken 4 to 5 months after surgery. These receptors all come from a boy younger than two with tuberous sclerosis and intractable seizures.

This chain connects TRBV2 to TRBJ2-6; 11 nucleotides align to TRBD1. This CDR3 contains 17 residues. V gave up 5 bases and J gave up 4 bases; unmatched junction bases: 7. Per the germline V gene, CDR1 is SNHLY and CDR2 is FYNNEI. The DNA for the CDR3 is TGTGCCAGCAGTTACCTAGGACAGGGGGCAGGGGCCAACGTCCTGACTTTC. This sequence encodes CASSYLGQGAGANVLTF.

Only a few counts were recorded for this clone. The chain joins TRBV2 to TRBJ2-2; D call uncertain. This CDR3 region has 12 residues. The V gene's germline CDR1 is SNHLY and CDR2 FYNNEI. Deletions cut 4 bases from V and 3 bases from J, with 3 bases between. For the CDR3, the DNA is TGTGCCAGCAGTGCATACACCGGGGAGCTGTTTTTT. Amino acid sequence: CASSAYTGELFF. The variable domain in full, completed from reference TRBV2 and TRBJ2-2, reads EPEVTQTPSHQVTQMGQEVILRCVPISNHLYFYWYRQILGQKVEFLVSFYNNEISEKSEIFDDQFSVERPDGSNFTLKIRSTKLEDSAMYFCASSAYTGELFFGEGSRLTVL.